The 7 T cell receptor beta chains below all came from one sample that was sequenced in a study of T cell repertoires in cytomegalovirus infection. A single record per CDR3 protein comes from TCRdb applying MiXCR to the reads. The sample consists of 480,000 or so distinct CDR3 sequences, around 10% of them appearing once. Sequenced: PBMCs. The receptor set was obtained from a human donor in good health (CMV status not recorded). Some clones in this sample may be carry-over from other donors' samples.

This clonotype was seen many times. This chain connects TRBV4-2 to TRBJ2-1, with a possible D match to TRBD2 (7 bases). Looked up from germline, CDR1 is LGHNA and CDR2 is YNFKEQ. Trimming pared 0 bases from V and 5 bases from J, leaving 17 bases between. CDR3 length equals 17 residues. The CDR3 is CASSQEGGAGTNNEQFF. CDR3 bases: TGTGCCAGCAGCCAAGAAGGGGGGGCGGGAACGAACAATGAGCAGTTCTTC.

The V and J genes are TRBV12-3 or TRBV12-4 and TRBJ1-1; D perhaps matches TRBD1 (6 bases). The V end was cut by 6 bases, the J end by 7 bases, with 18 bases between. The CDR3 sequence is 14 residues long. CDR3 coding DNA: TGTGCCAGCAGCCCCGGCAGGGGAGAGATTGAAGCTTTCTTT. Protein product: CASSPGRGEIEAFF.

The V call is TRBV20-1, the J call TRBJ1-1; 7 nucleotides agree with TRBD1. Losses at the gene ends were 6 bases for V and 0 bases for J; bases not matched to a gene: 7. CDR1 is DFQATT, CDR2 SNEGSKA, per germline (reference sequence). The CDR3 spans 14 residues. The CDR3 region is CSADEGAMNTEAFF. The CDR3 DNA follows: TGCAGTGCAGATGAGGGGGCCATGAACACTGAAGCTTTCTTT.

This clonotype has only a few counts. The chain couples TRBV18 to TRBJ2-7; no firm D call. Germline CDR1 reads KGHSH; CDR2 reads LQKENI. CDR3 length: 12 residues. Trimming left V 5 bases short and J 4 bases short, with 9 bases between. The CDR3 DNA sequence: TGTGCCAGCTCATCCGAGCTGTACGAGCAGTACTTC. Protein: CASSSELYEQYF.

This clonotype occurred a few times. The chain recombines TRBV27 with TRBJ2-7; perhaps TRBD2 as D (7 bases). The germline V gene encodes CDR1 MNHEY and CDR2 SMNVEV (reference sequence). Trimming left V 4 bases short and J 1 base short, with 17 bases between. The CDR3 has 16 amino acids. The CDR3 loop is CASSSRGARGSYEQYF. The CDR3 DNA sequence: TGTGCCAGCAGTTCTCGGGGGGCGAGGGGGTCCTACGAGCAGTACTTC.

The chain employs TRBV15 and TRBJ1-2, with 10 bases identical to TRBD1. From germline, CDR1 is LNHNV and CDR2 YYDKDF (reference sequence). V trimming: 5 bases; J trimming: 6 bases; junction bases outside the gene matches: 9. This CDR3 is built from 15 residues. The CDR3 DNA sequence: TGTGCCACCAGCGGAATGGGACAGGGGATACATGGCTACACCTTC. It translates to CATSGMGQGIHGYTF.

In this sample, this clonotype turned up many times. The V call is TRBV12-3 or TRBV12-4, the J call TRBJ1-2; 8 bases match TRBD1. Trimming took 5 bases from V and 8 from J; bases not matched to a gene: 16. The CDR3 consists of 16 residues. This CDR3 is CASSAGTGSLEGGYTF. In DNA, the CDR3 is TGTGCCAGCAGTGCGGGGACAGGTTCTCTAGAGGGCGGCTACACCTTC.